This record concerns one TCR beta chain sequence. The antigen is unknown. The CDR3 contains 12 residues. Germline assignment: CDR1 SGHDN and CDR2 FVKESK. The V gene lost 6 bases and the J gene lost 3 bases, with 9 bases spanning the gap. The sample originates from a study of T cell responses to AZD1222 COVID-19 vaccine. Study-level results: Targeting of unmutated variant regions was reportedly seen in nearly half of spike-specific TCRs. Seropositive AZD1222 recipients at baseline numbered only six or seven. Possibly, clonal diversity was underestimated; donors were largely white British and included more females.

Analysis merged second doses at about 4 or about 12 weeks. Sequencing used immunoSEQ multiplex PCR; TCRdb keeps in-frame clones, though not all of them. The table has about 200,000 clones, about 94% seen once. Sequences were derived from peripheral blood, sampled 28 days after the second AZD1222 dose. The clonotype originates from an adult who received the AZD1222 COVID-19 vaccine. The chain employs TRBV14 and TRBJ2-7; maybe TRBD2 (5 bases). CDR3 loop: CASSFAGYEQYF. In DNA, the CDR3 is TGTGCCAGCAGTTTTGCGGGCTACGAGCAGTACTTC.